Following are 15 T cell receptor beta chains from one sample sequenced in a study of CD8+CD57+ T cells in acquired aplastic anemia. For CDR3 and TCR beta VDJ profiling, genomic DNA was the template used. TCRdb processed the reads anew with MiXCR; each CDR3 protein has one entry. Of over 150,000 distinct CDR3 sequences listed, less than 65% are singletons. In patients chosen for sequencing, flow cytometry had shown CD8+CD57+ cell expansion. Sequenced: sorted CD4+, CD8+, or CD8+CD57+ T cells (not recorded which) from PBMCs. These TCRs come from a human donor with aplastic anemia.

Ten or more counts support this clonotype. J is TRBJ1-2 and V is TRBV6-1; 8 positions agree with TRBD1. Germline V gene lookup returns CDR1 MNHNS and CDR2 SASEGT. V was pared by 2 bases and J by 7 bases, with 9 bases of the junction left unmatched. This CDR3 has 15 amino acids. The CDR3 spells CASSELIGTGLGYTF. CDR3 sequence (DNA): TGTGCCAGCAGTGAACTTATTGGGACAGGCCTTGGCTACACCTTC.

This clonotype came up once. The rearrangement uses TRBV29-1 and TRBJ2-3, with a weak D call TRBD1 (5 bases). The CDR3 has 14 residues. V was clipped by 4 bases and J by 3 bases, with 14 bases between them. Looked up from germline, CDR1 is SQVTM and CDR2 is ANQGSEA. CDR3 sequence: CSVGGHIRTDTQYF. The CDR3 DNA reads as TGCAGCGTTGGAGGACATATCAGAACAGATACGCAGTATTTT.

This clonotype was picked up many times. The chain uses TRBV5-8 and TRBJ1-1; 9 bases are shared with TRBD1. The CDR3 contains 14 residues. Trimming took 3 bases from V and 5 from J; bases not matched to a gene: 5. Germline CDR1 is SGHTS and CDR2 is YDEGEE. The DNA for the CDR3 is TGTGCCAGCAGCTCGACAGGGGGTGGTACTGAAGCTTTCTTT. Protein sequence: CASSSTGGGTEAFF.

The J gene is TRBJ2-3, the V gene TRBV11-2; 7 bases are shared with TRBD2. Germline CDR1 SGHAT, CDR2 FQNNGV. Germline trimming cut 7 bases from V and 1 base from J; bases unmatched to any gene: 2. The CDR3 is made up of 13 amino acids. Here the CDR3 DNA reads TGTGCCAGCAATCGGGGGGGCACAGATACGCAGTATTTT. As protein: CASNRGGTDTQYF.

CDR3 amino acids: CASSEAVTGANVLTF. As DNA, the CDR3 is TGTGCCAGCAGTGAAGCGGTGACCGGGGCCAACGTCCTGACTTTC. The chain is built from TRBV2 and TRBJ2-6; D unresolved. V dropped 0 bases and J dropped 4 bases, with 7 bases sitting between them. The CDR3 covers 15 residues. The germline gives CDR1 SNHLY, CDR2 FYNNEI.

This clonotype was counted at least ten times. The chain is built from TRBV19 and TRBJ1-2, with 9 nucleotides matching TRBD1. V lost 5 bases and J lost 4; bases outside the gene matches: 5. The CDR3 is 14 amino acids. The V gene's germline CDR1 is LNHDA and CDR2 SQIVND (reference sequence). CDR3 protein: CASSPQGASYGYTF. The DNA for the CDR3 is TGTGCCAGTAGTCCACAGGGGGCGAGCTATGGCTACACCTTC.

In nucleotides, the CDR3 is TGTGCCAGCAGCGCACGGGGGGGGGAGCTGTTTTTT. Translated: CASSARGGELFF. This rearrangement joins TRBV7-9 to TRBJ2-2; weak D call: TRBD2 (6 bases). The germline V gene encodes CDR1 SEHNR and CDR2 FQNEAQ (reference sequence). Trimming stripped 5 bases from V and 8 bases from J, with 9 bases between. This CDR3 contains 12 residues.

The genes are TRBV9 and TRBJ2-7, with D perhaps TRBD1 (5 bases). Trimming cost V 4 bases and J 8 bases, with 10 bases left between them. Germline V gene data show CDR1 as SGDLS and CDR2 as YYNGEE. CDR3 size: 11 residues. The CDR3 here is CASSLKDKQYF. The CDR3 DNA is TGTGCCAGCAGCTTAAAGGACAAGCAGTACTTC.

This clonotype was seen ten or more times. This chain uses TRBV7-6 with TRBJ2-3; no definite D call. CDR3 size: 16 residues. Per the germline V gene, CDR1 is SGHVS and CDR2 is FNYEAQ. Trimming took 2 bases from V and 0 from J, leaving 12 bases between them. The CDR3 bases are TGTGCCAGCAGCTTATCCTCAGTGGCTAGCACAGATACGCAGTATTTT. Its translation is CASSLSSVASTDTQYF.

The chain has TRBV7-6 and TRBJ2-7; 8 nucleotides agree with TRBD2. The V segment lost 2 bases and the J segment 2 bases; nucleotides outside the gene matches: 8. Per the germline V gene, CDR1 is SGHVS and CDR2 is FNYEAQ. The CDR3 has 16 residues. The CDR3 nucleotides are TGTGCCAGCAGCTTAACTAGCGGTACAACTACCTACGAGCAGTACTTC. It yields the protein CASSLTSGTTTYEQYF.

Only one count was recorded for this clonotype. V usage is TRBV20-1 and J usage is TRBJ2-7; the match to TRBD2 covers 7 bases. Germline CDR1 reads DFQATT; CDR2 reads SNEGSKA (reference sequence). The CDR3 spans 12 residues. The CDR3 sequence is CSTWGRADEQYF. The CDR3 DNA is TGCAGCACATGGGGGAGGGCAGACGAGCAGTACTTC.

This clonotype was counted many times. The rearrangement links TRBV11-2 to TRBJ1-1; D is uncertain. From germline, CDR1 is SGHAT and CDR2 FQNNGV. The V end was cut by 4 bases, the J end by 1 base, with 10 bases between. The length of the CDR3 is 14 residues. CDR3 in amino acids: CASSSLAENTEAFF. For the CDR3, the DNA is TGTGCCAGCAGCTCCTTGGCGGAGAACACTGAAGCTTTCTTT.

The chain links TRBV27 to TRBJ2-1, with TRBD2 identical over 14 bases. V trimming: 6 bases; J trimming: 3 bases; junction bases outside the gene matches: 7. The germline gives CDR1 MNHEY, CDR2 SMNVEV (reference sequence). This CDR3 is built from 17 residues. The CDR3 bases are TGTGCCAGCAGCCCCGGACTAGCGGGGGGTTTCTACAATGAGCAGTTCTTC. As protein: CASSPGLAGGFYNEQFF.

The chain is built from TRBV10-3 and TRBJ1-2, with 8 bases lining up with TRBD1. Germline CDR1 is ENHRY and CDR2 is SYGVKD. After removal of 8 bases from V and 3 bases from J, the junction contained 2 bases not matched to a gene. CDR3 size: 12 residues. CDR3 bases: TGTGCCATCCAGGGACAGGACTATGGCTACACCTTC. Protein: CAIQGQDYGYTF.

The chain has TRBV9 and TRBJ2-7; tentatively, D is TRBD2 (5 bases). Trimming took 4 bases from V and 1 from J, leaving 18 bases between them. CDR3 length equals 16 residues. CDR1 and CDR2 from the germline V gene are SGDLS and YYNGEE. CDR3 sequence (DNA): TGTGCCAGCAGCCCGTCCTCCGGGATCGCATCCTACGAGCAGTACTTC. This gives the protein CASSPSSGIASYEQYF.